One sample yielded the 18 T cell receptor beta chains listed below, sequenced in a study of high-grade serous ovarian cancer treatment subgroups. Some clones are missing from TCRdb's copy, which holds only in-frame ones; the method was immunoSEQ multiplex PCR. The top ten clones hold more than 9% of a sample with several thousand clones, 60% to 85% of them seen once. Tumor tissue was taken before any definitive surgery or chemotherapy was given. Sequencing input: tumor tissue. Receptors were obtained from a human donor with high-grade serous ovarian cancer.

This clone was counted a single time. The chain recombines TRBV11-3 with TRBJ2-1; tentatively, D is TRBD1 or TRBD2 (5 bases each). There are 12 residues in the CDR3. The V end was cut by 5 bases, the J end by 8 bases, with 10 bases between. Germline CDR1 SGHNT, CDR2 YENEEA. The CDR3 DNA reads TGTGCCAGCAGCCCAGGGCGGGATGAGCAGTTCTTC. Translation: CASSPGRDEQFF. The full variable domain, rest sourced from reference TRBV11-3 and TRBJ2-1, is EAGVVQSPRYKIIEKKQPVAFWCNPISGHNTLYWYLQNLGQGPELLIRYENEEAVDDSQLPKDRFSAERLKGVDSTLKIQPAELGDSAVYLCASSPGRDEQFFGPGTRLTVL.

V and J are TRBV4-3 and TRBJ2-6; D is possibly TRBD1 (5 bases). Germline values: CDR1 LGHNA, CDR2 YSLEER. The CDR3 is made up of 16 amino acids. Between the trimmed V and J ends, which lost 1 base and 4 bases, there was a span of 11 bases. The CDR3 loop reads CASSQVIGVGANVLTF. The CDR3 coding sequence is TGCGCCAGCAGCCAAGTTATAGGGGTCGGGGCCAACGTCCTGACTTTC.

This clone is labeled large (0.1 to 1%). This sequence joins TRBV1 and TRBJ2-3; the tabulated D call, TRBD2, remains unverified against the DNA. TRBV1 is assigned pseudogene status. CDR3 size: 16 residues. CDR3 sequence reads: CTSSQPVLENTDTQYF. In DNA, the CDR3 is TGCACCAGCAGCCAACCTGTACTAGAGAACACAGATACGCAGTATTTT.

This clone was found once. V is TRBV5-4 and J is TRBJ1-2; 10 bases are shared with TRBD1. The trim removed 4 bases at V and 4 bases at J, leaving 7 bases unmatched. Per the germline V gene, CDR1 is SGHNT and CDR2 is YYREEE (reference sequence). The CDR3 runs to 15 residues. The CDR3: CASSHDRGRVYGYTF. DNA of the CDR3: TGTGCCAGCAGCCACGACAGGGGGCGCGTCTATGGCTACACCTTC.

V usage is TRBV5-1 and J usage is TRBJ2-3; 11 bases are shared with TRBD2. This CDR3 spans 16 amino acids. The germline V gene has CDR1 SGHRS and CDR2 YFSETQ. V shed 3 bases, J shed 1 base, and the junction held 4 bases outside the gene matches. For the CDR3, the DNA is TGCGCCAGCAGCTGGGGACTAGCGGACGGCACAGATACGCAGTATTTT. This gives the protein CASSWGLADGTDTQYF.

The chain has TRBV21-1 and TRBJ2-5; the DNA was not compared with TRBD2, the D call given in the table. TRBV21-1 is recorded as a pseudogene. The CDR3 is made up of 14 amino acids. The CDR3 reads CASSRTPGKETQYF. CDR3 in DNA: TGTGCCAGCAGCAGAACACCGGGGAAAGAGACCCAGTACTTC.

The chain has TRBV6-4 and TRBJ2-1, with 8 bases lining up with TRBD2. Germline CDR1 MRHNA, CDR2 SNTAGT. The CDR3 extends over 15 amino acids. V was pared by 5 bases and J by 3 bases, with 6 bases of the junction left unmatched. As DNA, the CDR3 is TGTGCCAGCAGTTTGACCGGGACTAGCTACAATGAGCAGTTCTTC. It is translated as CASSLTGTSYNEQFF.

The chain couples TRBV7-7 to TRBJ2-5; D is undetermined. Deletions cut 0 bases from V and 11 bases from J, with 13 bases between. Germline lookup yields CDR1 SSHAT and CDR2 FNYEAQ (reference sequence). The CDR3 sequence is 13 residues long. CDR3 in amino acids: CASSLAPRQEQYF. The CDR3 DNA sequence: TGTGCCAGCAGCTTAGCCCCTAGGCAGGAGCAGTACTTC.

The rearrangement links TRBV7-2 to TRBJ1-3; perhaps TRBD1 as D (6 bases). Trimming cost V 5 bases and J 3 bases, with 14 bases left between them. This CDR3 region has 15 residues. Per germline, CDR1 SGHTA and CDR2 FQGNSA. DNA of the CDR3: TGTGCCAGCAGCCCCCCCGGGACAAGTGGAAACACCATATATTTT. As protein: CASSPPGTSGNTIYF.

This clone was counted a few times. This chain links TRBV5-4 with TRBJ2-2, with TRBD1 identical over 7 bases. Trimming at V came to 3 bases and at J to 5 bases, leaving 7 bases not matched to a gene. The germline V gene has CDR1 SGHNT and CDR2 YYREEE (reference sequence). CDR3 size: 15 residues. The CDR3: CASSSTGKKTGELFF. The CDR3 nucleotides read TGTGCCAGCAGCTCGACAGGGAAGAAGACCGGGGAGCTGTTTTTT.

This clone was seen only a few times. The rearrangement joins TRBV5-8 to TRBJ1-2; 9 bases fit TRBD1. Germline V gives CDR1 SGHTS, CDR2 YDEGEE. CDR3 size: 13 residues. With 4 bases clipped from V and 10 bases from J, the junction kept 8 bases outside the gene matches. CDR3: CASSSRQGGDYTF. CDR3 DNA sequence: TGTGCCAGCAGCAGCCGACAGGGGGGTGACTACACCTTC.

This chain uses TRBV7-6 with TRBJ2-2, with a possible D match to TRBD1 (6 bases). Germline lookup yields CDR1 SGHVS and CDR2 FNYEAQ. Trimming took 5 bases from V and 2 from J, leaving 15 bases between them. CDR3 length: 16 residues. The CDR3 nucleotides are TGTGCCAGCAGCCCAAGGGACACTTTAAACACCGGGGAGCTGTTTTTT. This codes for CASSPRDTLNTGELFF.

The J gene is TRBJ1-4, the V gene TRBV19; no definite D call. In germline, CDR1 is LNHDA, CDR2 SQIVND (reference sequence). The V end was cut by 1 base, the J end by 1 base, with 7 bases between. This CDR3 spans 15 amino acids. The CDR3 coding sequence is TGTGCCAGTAGTATAGGTGGCAGAACTAATGAAAAACTGTTTTTT. Amino acids: CASSIGGRTNEKLFF.

The V and J genes are TRBV19 and TRBJ2-6; a weak D match, TRBD1 (5 bases). Trimming took 5 bases from V and 0 from J, leaving 5 bases between them. The CDR3 runs 14 residues. CDR1 LNHDA and CDR2 SQIVND come from the germline V gene (reference sequence). CDR3 in amino acids: CASSGHSGANVLTF. CDR3 nucleotide sequence: TGTGCCAGTAGTGGACACTCTGGGGCCAACGTCCTGACTTTC.

The chain couples TRBV10-3 to TRBJ2-3; 10 positions match TRBD2. The J segment lost 3 bases and the V segment lost 7 bases, leaving 10 bases of the junction unmatched. The CDR3 runs 16 residues. Germline V lookup: CDR1 ENHRY, CDR2 SYGVKD. CDR3 bases: TGTGCCATCAAGATGGGGCTAGCGGGAGAGACAGATACGCAGTATTTT. This gives the protein CAIKMGLAGETDTQYF.

The V gene is TRBV5-6, the J gene TRBJ2-7; 11 bases are shared with TRBD2. Per the germline V gene, CDR1 is SGHDT and CDR2 is YYEEEE. After removal of 4 bases from V and 5 bases from J, the junction contained 5 bases not matched to a gene. The CDR3 spans 14 residues. The CDR3 coding sequence is TGTGCCAGCAGCAGAACTAGCGGGAGCGACGAGCAGTACTTC. Protein sequence: CASSRTSGSDEQYF.

V usage is TRBV5-1 and J usage is TRBJ2-5, with 7 bases that match TRBD1. Germline-derived CDR1 and CDR2 are SGHRS and YFSETQ. V lost 1 base, J lost 0 bases, and 9 bases stayed unmatched. The CDR3 extends over 17 amino acids. The CDR3 DNA reads as TGCGCCAGCAGCTTGATGGGGTCAGGGGGTGACCAAGAGACCCAGTACTTC. Translating it yields CASSLMGSGGDQETQYF. Full variable domain (rest looked up from reference TRBV5-1 and TRBJ2-5): KAGVTQTPRYLIKTRGQQVTLSCSPISGHRSVSWYQQTPGQGLQFLFEYFSETQRNKGNFPGRFSGRQFSNSRSEMNVSTLELGDSALYLCASSLMGSGGDQETQYFGPGTRLLVL.

A few counts support this clone. This sequence joins TRBV27 and TRBJ1-1; D remains ambiguous. The CDR3 is 13 residues long. Trimming cost V 2 bases and J 4 bases, with 8 bases left between them. Germline CDR1 MNHEY, CDR2 SMNVEV (reference sequence). The CDR3 is CASSLAEGTEAFF. The CDR3 nucleotides are TGTGCCAGCAGTTTAGCGGAGGGCACTGAAGCTTTCTTT.